This T cell receptor (beta chain) came from a study of PD-1 and CTLA-4 blockade in melanoma. The repertoire was sequenced with immunoSEQ multiplex PCR; TCRdb's copy has only in-frame clones and lacks some. The sample yields fewer than 7,500 clones, approximately 80% seen once. With 2 bases removed from V and 2 bases from J, the gap between germline ends came to 9 bases. This CDR3 comprises 14 residues. CDR1 MNHEY and CDR2 SVGAGI come from the germline V gene. Specimen: CD8+ T cells from peripheral blood, collected before anti-PD-1 treatment. This TCR was sampled from a human donor with melanoma. The chain recombines TRBV6-5 with TRBJ1-1, with D unresolved. The CDR3 nucleotides read TGTGCCAGCAGTTACCGGCCGATAAACACTGAAGCTTTCTTT. Translating gives CASSYRPINTEAFF.